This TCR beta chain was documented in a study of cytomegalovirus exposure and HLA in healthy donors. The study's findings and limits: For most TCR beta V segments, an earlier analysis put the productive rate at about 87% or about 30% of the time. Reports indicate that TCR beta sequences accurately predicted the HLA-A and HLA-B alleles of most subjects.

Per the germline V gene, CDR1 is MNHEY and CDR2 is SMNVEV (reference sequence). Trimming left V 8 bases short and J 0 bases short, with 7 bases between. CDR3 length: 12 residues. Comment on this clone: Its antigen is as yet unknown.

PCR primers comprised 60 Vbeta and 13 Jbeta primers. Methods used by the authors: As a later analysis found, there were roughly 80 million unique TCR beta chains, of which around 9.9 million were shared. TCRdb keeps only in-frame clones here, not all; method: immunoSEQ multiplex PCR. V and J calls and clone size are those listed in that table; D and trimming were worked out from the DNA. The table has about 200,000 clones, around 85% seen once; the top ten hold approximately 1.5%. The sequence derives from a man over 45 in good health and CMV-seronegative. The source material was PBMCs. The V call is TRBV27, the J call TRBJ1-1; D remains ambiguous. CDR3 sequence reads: CASGRMNTEAFF. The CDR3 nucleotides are TGTGCCAGCGGCCGTATGAACACTGAAGCTTTCTTT.